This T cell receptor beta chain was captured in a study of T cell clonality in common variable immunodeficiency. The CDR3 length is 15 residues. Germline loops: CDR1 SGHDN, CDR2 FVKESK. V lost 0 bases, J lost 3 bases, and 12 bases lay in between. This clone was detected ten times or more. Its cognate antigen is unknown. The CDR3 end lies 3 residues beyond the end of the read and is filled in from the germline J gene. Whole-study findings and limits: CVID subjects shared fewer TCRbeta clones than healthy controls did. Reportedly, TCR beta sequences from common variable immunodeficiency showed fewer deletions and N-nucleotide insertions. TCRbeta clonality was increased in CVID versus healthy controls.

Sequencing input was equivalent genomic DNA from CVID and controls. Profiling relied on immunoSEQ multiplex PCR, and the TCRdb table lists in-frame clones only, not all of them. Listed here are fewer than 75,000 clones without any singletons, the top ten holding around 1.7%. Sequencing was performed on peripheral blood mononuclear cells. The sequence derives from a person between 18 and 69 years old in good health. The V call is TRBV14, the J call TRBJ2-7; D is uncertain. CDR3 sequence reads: CASSQEKLSYYEQYF. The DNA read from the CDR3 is TGTGCCAGCAGCCAAGAAAAACTCTCCTACTACGAG.